The present TCR beta chain was sequenced within a study of cytomegalovirus exposure and HLA in healthy donors. The ends lost 0 bases at V and 2 bases at J; junction bases unmatched: 7. This CDR3 region has 17 residues. CDR1 SGHAT and CDR2 FQNNGV come from the germline V gene. Researchers ran the PCR with 60 Vbeta and 13 Jbeta primers. Repertoires were generated with immunoSEQ multiplex PCR, while TCRdb's copy carries only in-frame clones and drops some. Altogether some 120,000 clones are present, about 81% being singletons, with the ten largest covering 1.5% to 2%. The sequence was collected from a middle-aged man in good health and CMV-seronegative. The sequencing input was PBMCs. The chain links TRBV11-2 to TRBJ1-3, with 7 bases lining up with TRBD1. This chain's CDR3 is CASSLDFGQVAGNTIYF. Here the CDR3 DNA reads TGTGCCAGCAGCTTAGATTTTGGACAGGTAGCTGGAAACACCATATATTTT.